A few counts support the clone carrying this TCR beta chain. Its matching antigen is unknown. Study-level findings and limits: Greatest tumor Treg TCR overlap was with tumor naive CD4+ cells.

TCRdb reprocessed the 5' RACE reads with MiXCR, giving one entry per CDR3 protein. Found here are roughly 55,000 distinct CDR3 sequences, approximately 24% of them singletons; the top ten hold roughly 3.1%. The V end lost 6 bases, the J end lost 16 bases, and 21 bases lay between the germline ends. The CDR3 runs to 13 residues. CD25-based Treg depletion was applied to purified naive CD4+ T cells. The V call is TRBV12-3 or TRBV12-4, the J call TRBJ1-4; maybe TRBD1 (6 bases). The sample was tumor-infiltrating naive CD4+ T cells sorted from the breast tumor. Subset: naive CD4+ T cells, CD4+CD45RA+CD25-. The receptor was isolated from a female donor with breast cancer. DNA of the CDR3: TGTGCCAGCAGCCCACGAGGGACAACGAGGAAGTTTTTT. This sequence encodes CASSPRGTTRKFF.